Presented here are 28 T cell receptor beta chains from one specimen sequenced in a study of shared clonotypes between healthy human individuals. Some clones are missing from TCRdb's copy, which holds only in-frame ones; the method was immunoSEQ multiplex PCR. The sample gives under 2,500,000 clones, approximately 96% of which show up once; around 0.13% is in the top ten. The sequenced sample was naive CD4+ T cells sorted from blood. Stated subset: CD45RA+ positively selected. The receptors here all came from a man between 18 and 35 years old in good health.

The chain combines TRBV5-1 with TRBJ2-3; 8 nucleotides align to TRBD2. The junction had 4 bases not matched to a gene; V was cut back by 0 bases and J by 10 bases. This CDR3 has 13 amino acids. Germline V CDR1 and CDR2: SGHRS, YFSETQ. In DNA form, the CDR3 reads TGCGCCAGCAGCTTGGAGGCTAGCGGGCCGCAGTATTTT. It codes for CASSLEASGPQYF.

The chain uses TRBV5-4 and TRBJ2-7; D remains ambiguous. Germline V CDR1 and CDR2: SGHNT, YYREEE (reference sequence). Trimming took off 4 bases at V and 2 bases at J, with 19 bases between the two ends. The CDR3 totals 16 residues. The DNA of the CDR3 is TGTGCCAGCAGCCTCATGGACGGAAGGGTCGCCTACGAGCAGTACTTC. This codes for CASSLMDGRVAYEQYF.

The chain uses TRBV5-6 and TRBJ1-2, with 8 bases fitting TRBD1. This CDR3 is 14 amino acids long. Losses at the gene ends were 5 bases for V and 4 bases for J; bases not matched to a gene: 7. Germline V gene lookup returns CDR1 SGHDT and CDR2 YYEEEE. CDR3 loop: CASRRRTGSYGYTF. The CDR3 nucleotides read TGTGCCAGCAGGAGGCGGACAGGGAGCTATGGCTACACCTTC.

This chain joins TRBV19 and TRBJ1-4; 7 bases match TRBD1. This CDR3 has 13 amino acids. Unmatched junction bases numbered 6, after V lost 7 bases and J lost 7 bases. Germline assignment: CDR1 LNHDA and CDR2 SQIVND (reference sequence). CDR3 protein: CASNDREVEKLFF. CDR3 DNA: TGTGCCAGTAATGACAGGGAGGTTGAAAAACTGTTTTTT.

The sample holds one count of this clone. This chain links TRBV28 with TRBJ1-1, with D uncertain. V gave up 9 bases and J gave up 10 bases, with 18 bases separating them. This CDR3 contains 12 residues. Germline values: CDR1 MDHEN, CDR2 SYDVKM. The CDR3, as DNA: TGTGCCAGGACCCACCCGTTTGGAGGAGCTTTCTTT. Its translation is CARTHPFGGAFF.

The chain has TRBV5-6 and TRBJ1-3; perhaps TRBD1 as D (5 bases). This CDR3 has 17 amino acids. From germline, CDR1 is SGHDT and CDR2 YYEEEE. The V gene lost 4 bases and the J gene lost 0 bases, with 17 bases spanning the gap. The CDR3 sequence is CASSVGARLFSGNTIYF. CDR3 nucleotide sequence: TGTGCCAGCAGCGTCGGGGCCAGACTTTTCTCTGGAAACACCATATATTTT. Based on the CDR3 plus reference TRBV5-6 and TRBJ1-3, the full variable domain is DAGVTQSPTHLIKTRGQQVTLRCSPKSGHDTVSWYQQALGQGPQFIFQYYEEEERQRGNFPDRFSGHQFPNYSSELNVNALLLGDSALYLCASSVGARLFSGNTIYFGEGSWLTVV.

The chain joins TRBV14 to TRBJ2-7, with TRBD2 matching 8 bases. Germline CDR1 SGHDN, CDR2 FVKESK. Trimming removed 2 bases from V and 2 bases from J; junction bases left unmatched: 5. This CDR3 comprises 15 residues. CDR3 nucleotides: TGTGCCAGCAGCCAAAATCCGGGGGGGGCCTACGAGCAGTACTTC. Amino acid sequence: CASSQNPGGAYEQYF.

This chain uses TRBV9 with TRBJ2-1; 8 positions match TRBD2. The CDR3 totals 17 residues. The V and J ends lost 0 bases and 0 bases, in that order; junction bases with no gene match: 5. Germline V gene data show CDR1 as SGDLS and CDR2 as YYNGEE. CDR3 DNA sequence: TGTGCCAGCAGCGTAGGACTAGCGCCTAGCTCCTACAATGAGCAGTTCTTC. It codes for CASSVGLAPSSYNEQFF.

The chain joins TRBV6-1 to TRBJ1-2; the D gene is possibly TRBD1 (5 bases). This CDR3 comprises 12 residues. Per germline, CDR1 MNHNS and CDR2 SASEGT. Trimming cost V 7 bases and J 8 bases, with 14 bases left between them. The DNA of the CDR3 is TGTGCCAGCAACCGGGGCGCAGCCGGCTACACCTTC. This translates into CASNRGAAGYTF.

The V and J genes are TRBV18 and TRBJ1-1, with TRBD1 matching over 8 bases. V was pared by 3 bases and J by 3 bases, with 9 bases of the junction left unmatched. Per the germline V gene, CDR1 is KGHSH and CDR2 is LQKENI. The CDR3 covers 16 residues. The CDR3, as DNA: TGTGCCAGCTCACCTAACTCAGGGGGCATGGACACTGAAGCTTTCTTT. Amino acid sequence: CASSPNSGGMDTEAFF. Full variable domain (outside the CDR3, taken from reference TRBV18 and TRBJ1-1): NAGVMQNPRHLVRRRGQEARLRCSPMKGHSHVYWYRQLPEEGLKFMVYLQKENIIDESGMPKERFSAEFPKEGPSILRIQQVVRGDSAAYFCASSPNSGGMDTEAFFGQGTRLTVV.

J is TRBJ2-6 and V is TRBV18; 10 nucleotides agree with TRBD1. The CDR3 is 17 amino acids. V was clipped by 4 bases and J by 2 bases; unmatched bases: 5. The germline V gene has CDR1 KGHSH and CDR2 LQKENI. The chain's CDR3 is CASSRDRGIAGANVLTF. The DNA for the CDR3 is TGTGCCAGCTCACGGGACAGGGGAATAGCTGGGGCCAACGTCCTGACTTTC.

The J gene is TRBJ1-6, the V gene TRBV5-6; D remains unclear. Germline loops: CDR1 SGHDT, CDR2 YYEEEE. V lost 4 bases, J lost 8 bases, and 10 bases lay in between. The CDR3 length is 13 residues. CDR3 region: CASSKDAYSPLHF. The CDR3 region has the DNA TGTGCCAGCAGCAAGGACGCGTATTCACCCCTCCACTTT. Full variable domain (outside the CDR3, taken from reference TRBV5-6 and TRBJ1-6): DAGVTQSPTHLIKTRGQQVTLRCSPKSGHDTVSWYQQALGQGPQFIFQYYEEEERQRGNFPDRFSGHQFPNYSSELNVNALLLGDSALYLCASSKDAYSPLHFGNGTRLTVT.

This clone has a handful of counts. This chain joins TRBV2 and TRBJ2-7; possible D gene TRBD2, 6 bases. V lost 6 bases to trimming and J lost 7 bases, with 22 bases between them. CDR3 size: 15 residues. CDR1 is SNHLY and CDR2 is FYNNEI in the germline V gene. CDR3 in DNA: TGTGCCAGCAGGGGCTCGGGGGACCCCCCCTGGGAGCAGTACTTC. It translates to CASRGSGDPPWEQYF.

J is TRBJ1-2 and V is TRBV15, with a tentative D call TRBD1 (5 bases). V was shortened by 0 bases and J by 7 bases, with 12 bases between the two germline ends. This CDR3 region has 14 residues. From germline, CDR1 is LNHNV and CDR2 YYDKDF (reference sequence). CDR3 amino acids: CATSRDLGLGGYTF. Here the CDR3 DNA reads TGTGCCACCAGCAGAGATCTGGGGCTCGGTGGCTACACCTTC.

The CDR3 protein is CASSPRDRAVHEQYF. The CDR3 DNA follows: TGTGCCAGCAGTCCGAGGGACAGGGCTGTCCACGAGCAGTACTTC. V is TRBV27 and J is TRBJ2-7; 9 bases agree with TRBD1. V lost 5 bases, J lost 5 bases, and 10 bases stayed unmatched. The CDR3 consists of 15 residues. Per germline, CDR1 MNHEY and CDR2 SMNVEV (reference sequence).

The gene calls are TRBV5-4 and TRBJ1-2; D might be TRBD1 (5 bases). CDR1 SGHNT and CDR2 YYREEE come from the germline V gene (reference sequence). V lost 0 bases, J lost 8 bases, and 20 bases lay in between. The CDR3 contains 16 residues. CDR3 nucleotide sequence: TGTGCCAGCAGCTTGGTGGGTATAAGGGGAGCAGGCGGCTACACCTTC. It codes for CASSLVGIRGAGGYTF.

The CDR3 protein is CASSTFQGVNYGYTF. In nucleotides, the CDR3 is TGTGCCAGCAGTACTTTTCAGGGGGTCAACTATGGCTACACCTTC. The chain employs TRBV6-6 and TRBJ1-2; 7 positions agree with TRBD1. V was clipped by 5 bases and J by 2 bases; unmatched bases: 8. The CDR3 length is 15 residues. CDR1 and CDR2 (germline): MNHNY, SVGAGI (reference sequence).

V is TRBV6-6 and J is TRBJ2-1, with D tentatively TRBD1 or TRBD2 (7 bases each). This CDR3 contains 15 residues. The V gene's germline CDR1 is MNHNY and CDR2 SVGAGI (reference sequence). V lost 4 bases and J lost 7, with 17 bases in between. CDR3 nucleotides: TGTGCCAGCAGTTCGCCAGGGGGAGGGAAGAATGAGCAGTTCTTC. Translated: CASSSPGGGKNEQFF.

This sequence joins TRBV5-1 and TRBJ1-1, with a weak D call TRBD1 (5 bases). Germline loops: CDR1 SGHRS, CDR2 YFSETQ. Deletions cut 4 bases from V and 2 bases from J, with 12 bases between. The CDR3 sequence is 14 residues long. Here the CDR3 reads CASSQGDRNTEAFF. The CDR3 nucleotides read TGCGCCAGCAGCCAAGGAGACAGAAACACTGAAGCTTTCTTT. The whole variable domain, remainder taken from reference TRBV5-1 and TRBJ1-1, is KAGVTQTPRYLIKTRGQQVTLSCSPISGHRSVSWYQQTPGQGLQFLFEYFSETQRNKGNFPGRFSGRQFSNSRSEMNVSTLELGDSALYLCASSQGDRNTEAFFGQGTRLTVV.

This chain connects TRBV2 to TRBJ1-2; 9 bases fit TRBD1. Germline CDR1 is SNHLY and CDR2 is FYNNEI. V trimming: 6 bases; J trimming: 6 bases; junction bases outside the gene matches: 14. The CDR3 runs 16 residues. The CDR3 DNA reads as TGTGCCAGCAGGTCGGGACAGGGAAGGTTCGGTGATGGCTACACCTTC. Translating it yields CASRSGQGRFGDGYTF.

The chain employs TRBV7-9 and TRBJ2-7, with a tentative D call TRBD2 (5 bases). There are 15 residues in the CDR3. V was clipped by 4 bases and J by 0 bases, with 13 bases between them. Germline CDR1 and CDR2: SEHNR and FQNEAQ (reference sequence). The CDR3 nucleotides are TGTGCCAGCAGCTCCTGGACTGTTGACTCCTACGAGCAGTACTTC. Protein sequence: CASSSWTVDSYEQYF.

The rearrangement uses TRBV6-6 and TRBJ2-3; maybe TRBD1 (6 bases). V lost 4 bases and J 3 bases, leaving 14 bases between the germline ends. The CDR3 loop spans 15 amino acids. Per germline, CDR1 MNHNY and CDR2 SVGAGI (reference sequence). CDR3 residues: CASSFRSGETDTQYF. In DNA, the CDR3 is TGTGCCAGCAGTTTTAGATCAGGGGAGACAGATACGCAGTATTTT.

The CDR3 sequence: CASQGQTGNQPQHF. The CDR3 DNA sequence: TGTGCCAGTCAAGGCCAGACAGGCAATCAGCCCCAGCATTTT. The V gene is TRBV19, the J gene TRBJ1-5, with D maybe TRBD1 (5 bases). Germline loops: CDR1 LNHDA, CDR2 SQIVND (reference sequence). The CDR3 extends over 14 amino acids. V was clipped by 8 bases and J by 2 bases, with 13 bases between them.

The rearrangement uses TRBV2 and TRBJ1-4; D ambiguous. Germline V gene lookup returns CDR1 SNHLY and CDR2 FYNNEI. This CDR3 has 15 amino acids. Trimming removed 5 bases from V and 0 bases from J, with 10 bases in between. The CDR3 protein is CASSWAASTNEKLFF. The CDR3 nucleotides are TGTGCCAGCAGTTGGGCAGCCTCAACTAATGAAAAACTGTTTTTT.

The rearrangement links TRBV6-5 to TRBJ2-3; 11 bases are shared with TRBD1. Looked up from germline, CDR1 is MNHEY and CDR2 is SVGAGI. The CDR3 contains 15 residues. J gave up 2 bases and V 6 bases, and 4 bases lay outside the gene matches. The CDR3 is CASSGTGGYTDTQYF. CDR3 DNA: TGTGCCAGCAGCGGGACAGGGGGGTACACAGATACGCAGTATTTT.

This chain joins TRBV27 and TRBJ2-3; 7 bases align to TRBD1. The ends lost 8 bases at V and 0 bases at J; junction bases unmatched: 5. The length of the CDR3 is 14 residues. Looked up from germline, CDR1 is MNHEY and CDR2 is SMNVEV (reference sequence). CDR3 in DNA: TGTGCCAGCCGGACAGGCCTTAGCACAGATACGCAGTATTTT. This translates into CASRTGLSTDTQYF.

This clone was observed once. The J gene is TRBJ1-6, the V gene TRBV10-3; TRBD1 is a possible D gene (6 bases). This CDR3 is built from 14 residues. Per germline, CDR1 ENHRY and CDR2 SYGVKD. The germline V and J ends were trimmed by 10 bases and 5 bases, with 15 bases remaining between them. The CDR3 loop reads CATQEGGNNSPLHF. CDR3 sequence (DNA): TGTGCCACCCAGGAGGGGGGTAATAATTCACCCCTCCACTTT.

Regarding this clone: At the DNA level, this CDR3 is encoded by other sequences in the same sample as well. The genes are TRBV6-5 and TRBJ2-3, with D unresolved. This CDR3 comprises 13 residues. Trimming cost V 3 bases and J 0 bases, with 4 bases left between them. Looked up from germline, CDR1 is MNHEY and CDR2 is SVGAGI. Written as DNA, the CDR3 is TGTGCCAGCAGTTATCAGAGCACAGATACGCAGTATTTT. Residues: CASSYQSTDTQYF.